The 26 T cell receptor beta chains presented below share a single source sample, sequenced in a study of control samples from healthy donors and cancer patients. Sequencing was performed with immunoSEQ multiplex PCR; in TCRdb, only in-frame clones are kept and a portion is missing. The top ten clones hold approximately 4.9% of a sample with around 170,000 clones, about 91% of them seen once. The sequenced sample was blood. These receptors were collected from a young woman in good health.

V is TRBV12-2 and J is TRBJ1-3; no check of the table's D call, TRBD1, against the DNA was made. TRBV12-2 is noted as a pseudogene. CDR3 length equals 16 residues. CDR3 in DNA: TGTGCAAGTCGCTTAGTCCAACAGACCGCTGGAAACACCATATATTTT. Protein product: CASRLVQQTAGNTIYF.

V is TRBV28 and J is TRBJ2-6; TRBD1 aligns across 11 bases. With V trimmed by 8 bases and J by 0 bases, 0 bases remained unmatched. The germline CDR1 and CDR2 sequences are MDHEN and SYDVKM. This CDR3 has 15 residues. The CDR3 spells CASGTGGSGANVLTF. The CDR3 nucleotides are TGTGCCAGCGGGACAGGGGGCTCTGGGGCCAACGTCCTGACTTTC.

This clone was picked up one time. The rearrangement joins TRBV27 to TRBJ2-1, with 7 bases that match TRBD1. V shed 3 bases, J shed 7 bases, and the junction held 9 bases outside the gene matches. In germline, CDR1 is MNHEY, CDR2 SMNVEV (reference sequence). The CDR3 runs to 15 residues. For the CDR3, the DNA is TGTGCCAGCAGTTTCGGTCAGGGGGAAATGAATGAGCAGTTCTTC. Its protein product is CASSFGQGEMNEQFF.

This chain links TRBV6-6 with TRBJ1-2, with D possibly being TRBD1 (6 bases). Germline loops: CDR1 MNHNY, CDR2 SVGAGI (reference sequence). The length of the CDR3 is 15 residues. V lost 6 bases to trimming and J lost 0 bases, with 14 bases between them. For the CDR3, the DNA is TGTGCCAGCAGCGACCAGGGGTCACCTAACTATGGCTACACCTTC. Protein sequence: CASSDQGSPNYGYTF.

The J gene is TRBJ2-1, the V gene TRBV6-1; D unclear. Between the trimmed V and J ends, which lost 3 bases and 10 bases, there was a span of 10 bases. CDR1 and CDR2 from the germline V gene are MNHNS and SASEGT. There are 12 residues in the CDR3. CDR3 in DNA: TGTGCCAGCAGTGATATAGGATGGGAGCAGTTCTTC. Protein: CASSDIGWEQFF.

The V and J genes are TRBV6-5 and TRBJ2-7; 11 bases fit TRBD2. The CDR3 has 14 residues. V shed 6 bases and J 6 bases; nucleotides not matched to a gene: 7. The germline V gene has CDR1 MNHEY and CDR2 SVGAGI. The CDR3 region has the DNA TGTGCCAGCAGCCACACTAGCGGGGGACTCGAGCAGTACGTC. It specifies CASSHTSGGLEQYV.

The chain is built from TRBV4-2 and TRBJ2-3, with 8 positions matching TRBD2. Germline CDR1 and CDR2: LGHNA and YNFKEQ. CDR3 size: 15 residues. V dropped 1 base and J dropped 0; count of bases not matched to a gene: 0. The CDR3 loop is CASSQGGGSTDTQYF. The DNA of the CDR3 is TGTGCCAGCAGCCAAGGCGGGGGGAGCACAGATACGCAGTATTTT.

This chain uses TRBV11-2 with TRBJ1-3; D is undetermined. V lost 3 bases and J 2 bases, leaving 5 bases between the germline ends. CDR1 and CDR2 (germline): SGHAT, FQNNGV. The length of the CDR3 is 13 residues. The CDR3 nucleotides are TGTGCCAGCAGCTTTAGTACTGGAAACACCATATATTTT. Translating gives CASSFSTGNTIYF.

This chain links TRBV7-9 with TRBJ2-2; D perhaps matches TRBD2 (6 bases). Looked up from germline, CDR1 is SEHNR and CDR2 is FQNEAQ (reference sequence). The CDR3 length is 16 residues. With 4 bases removed from V and 5 bases from J, the gap between germline ends came to 17 bases. The CDR3 reads CASSSLGYGGTGELFF. CDR3 DNA sequence: TGTGCCAGCAGCTCCCTCGGATACGGAGGGACCGGGGAGCTGTTTTTT.

The gene calls are TRBV7-9 and TRBJ2-2; TRBD1 agrees at 8 bases. The junction had 5 bases not matched to a gene; V was cut back by 4 bases and J by 7 bases. The CDR3 sequence is 14 residues long. Germline lookup yields CDR1 SEHNR and CDR2 FQNEAQ (reference sequence). The CDR3 reads CASSSHRGDGELFF. CDR3 DNA: TGTGCCAGCAGCTCACACAGGGGGGACGGGGAGCTGTTTTTT.

The chain couples TRBV19 to TRBJ2-5; no firm D call. The V and J ends lost 6 bases and 5 bases respectively, with 16 bases between them. The germline CDR1 and CDR2 sequences are LNHDA and SQIVND (reference sequence). This CDR3 region has 14 residues. CDR3 loop: CASSFETPRETQYF. The CDR3 DNA follows: TGTGCCAGTAGCTTTGAGACACCTCGGGAGACCCAGTACTTC.

V is TRBV19 and J is TRBJ1-5; D might be TRBD1 (5 bases). CDR3 size: 17 residues. Trimming took 0 bases from V and 4 from J, leaving 16 bases between them. Germline loops: CDR1 LNHDA, CDR2 SQIVND (reference sequence). The CDR3 is CASSIEGVGAGNQPQHF. CDR3 DNA sequence: TGTGCCAGTAGTATAGAAGGGGTCGGGGCAGGGAATCAGCCCCAGCATTTT.

This chain uses TRBV10-3 with TRBJ2-7; no firm D call. With 0 bases removed from V and 7 bases from J, the gap between germline ends came to 4 bases. This CDR3 region has 11 residues. Per germline, CDR1 ENHRY and CDR2 SYGVKD. CDR3 amino acids: CAISESGEQYF. The CDR3 nucleotides read TGTGCCATCAGTGAGTCGGGGGAGCAGTACTTC.

The chain links TRBV7-2 to TRBJ1-3, with TRBD1 as a possible D gene (6 bases). The CDR3 length is 12 residues. V shed 5 bases and J shed 10 bases, with 12 bases lying between them. Germline V lookup: CDR1 SGHTA, CDR2 FQGNSA. The CDR3 loop is CASSPGQSTIYF. The DNA for the CDR3 is TGTGCCAGCAGCCCCGGACAGAGTACCATATATTTT.

This clone was seen a few times. The chain carries TRBV10-3 and TRBJ2-3; no clear D. CDR3 size: 13 residues. Trimming took 8 bases from V and 6 from J, leaving 15 bases between them. Germline CDR1 ENHRY, CDR2 SYGVKD. DNA of the CDR3: TGTGCCATCTCTTCCCCTGCGTCGGATACGCAGTATTTT. Translating gives CAISSPASDTQYF.

J is TRBJ1-5 and V is TRBV2; 8 bases map to TRBD1. This CDR3 has 16 residues. J was trimmed by 4 bases and V by 7 bases; bases with no gene match: 12. Germline V gene lookup returns CDR1 SNHLY and CDR2 FYNNEI. DNA of the CDR3: TGTGCCAGCAACCAGGACAGGGATTCGAGAAATCAGCCCCAGCATTTT. This gives the protein CASNQDRDSRNQPQHF.

V and J are TRBV14 and TRBJ1-4; no reliable D call. CDR1 and CDR2 from the germline V gene are SGHDN and FVKESK. V was pared by 3 bases and J by 4 bases, with 9 bases between. CDR3 length: 14 residues. The CDR3 loop reads CASSQQLLNEKLFF. The CDR3 DNA follows: TGTGCCAGCAGCCAGCAGCTACTTAATGAAAAACTGTTTTTT.

This sequence joins TRBV4-2 and TRBJ1-2; possibly TRBD1 for D (5 bases). The CDR3 totals 15 residues. V was shortened by 5 bases and J by 4 bases, with 17 bases between the two germline ends. Germline-derived CDR1 and CDR2 are LGHNA and YNFKEQ. The CDR3 sequence: CASSGVEGPSYGYTF. The CDR3 bases are TGTGCCAGCAGCGGAGTTGAGGGGCCGTCCTATGGCTACACCTTC.

The chain couples TRBV18 to TRBJ2-2; possibly TRBD1 for D (6 bases). Germline CDR1 and CDR2: KGHSH and LQKENI. Trimming took 4 bases from V and 6 from J, leaving 15 bases between them. The CDR3 runs to 15 residues. CDR3: CASSRDKGWAGELFF. The CDR3 DNA reads TGTGCCAGCTCACGGGACAAGGGATGGGCCGGGGAGCTGTTTTTT.

This chain joins TRBV7-9 and TRBJ2-3, with D unresolved. The V gene lost 3 bases and the J gene lost 2 bases, with 12 bases spanning the gap. The CDR3 spans 15 residues. Looked up from germline, CDR1 is SEHNR and CDR2 is FQNEAQ (reference sequence). The DNA of the CDR3 is TGTGCCAGCAGCTTTAGGCGGCACTCCACAGATACGCAGTATTTT. It is translated as CASSFRRHSTDTQYF.

This rearrangement joins TRBV6-4 to TRBJ2-7; 7 bases agree with TRBD1. This CDR3 has 13 amino acids. Unmatched junction bases numbered 11, after V lost 11 bases and J lost 4 bases. Germline lookup yields CDR1 MRHNA and CDR2 SNTAGT. CDR3 residues: CAFQNRGTYEQYV. Here the CDR3 DNA reads TGTGCCTTTCAGAACAGGGGAACTTACGAGCAGTACGTC.

A single count supports this clone. V is TRBV12-3 or TRBV12-4 and J is TRBJ2-3; D gene unclear. V was trimmed by 1 base and J by 5 bases, leaving 4 bases between them. This CDR3 comprises 12 residues. The CDR3 coding sequence is TGTGCCAGCAGTTTAGGAGGAGATACGCAGTATTTT. Protein sequence: CASSLGGDTQYF.

The rearrangement joins TRBV6-1 to TRBJ1-1; a possible D gene is TRBD1 (5 bases). V was cut by 2 bases and J by 0 bases, with 22 bases left in between. CDR1 and CDR2 (germline): MNHNS, SASEGT. This CDR3 spans 19 amino acids. The CDR3 loop reads CASSERWRGTDLMNTEAFF. The CDR3, as DNA: TGTGCCAGCAGTGAACGTTGGAGGGGAACAGACCTCATGAACACTGAAGCTTTCTTT.

The sample holds one count of this clone. This chain joins TRBV7-8 and TRBJ2-3, with D perhaps given as TRBD1 or TRBD2 (5 bases each). Between the trimmed V and J ends, which lost 4 bases and 5 bases, there was a span of 7 bases. Germline CDR1 SGHVS, CDR2 FQNEAQ. CDR3 size: 12 residues. The CDR3 DNA follows: TGTGCCAGCAGCTCAGGGAGAGATACGCAGTATTTT. Translated, it gives CASSSGRDTQYF.

The V call is TRBV2, the J call TRBJ2-1; 8 bases line up with TRBD1. V dropped 8 bases and J dropped 10; count of bases not matched to a gene: 16. The CDR3 sequence is 15 residues long. Germline CDR1 and CDR2: SNHLY and FYNNEI. CDR3 bases: TGTGCCAGCTTCACGCCAGGACAGGGTGCAGGGGAGCAGTTCTTC. Amino acid sequence: CASFTPGQGAGEQFF.

The chain carries TRBV7-2 and TRBJ2-2, with a weak D call TRBD2 (5 bases). The CDR3 is made up of 13 amino acids. Germline CDR1 SGHTA, CDR2 FQGNSA. V was pared by 0 bases and J by 6 bases, with 5 bases between. Written as DNA, the CDR3 is TGTGCCAGCAGCTTAGCGGGAGCCGGGGAGCTGTTTTTT. Residues: CASSLAGAGELFF.